This T cell receptor beta chain was retrieved from a study of blood T cells in healthy people across ages. Across the whole study: Capture by template switching was about one barcoded beta molecule per two T cells.

Every donor contributed about 10 milliliters of peripheral blood by blood draw. The CDR3 length is 21 residues. Germline lookup yields CDR1 LGHNA and CDR2 YSLEER. The V end was cut by 0 bases, the J end by 0 bases, with 24 bases between. General observations from the study: Measured against age, TCR beta diversity per million T cells decreased in a roughly linear manner.

Through a sample-barcoded 5' primer and a J-beta primer mix, a second PCR was run for about 6 to 12 cycles. TCRdb passed the 5' RACE reads through MiXCR, listing each CDR3 protein once. Of about 1.8 million distinct CDR3 sequences in the sample, around 48% were seen once. As concerns this clonotype: Its target is unknown.

The V gene is TRBV4-3, the J gene TRBJ1-5; D perhaps matches TRBD1 (5 bases). The material sequenced was blood. This TCR derives from a woman in her 40s in good health. CDR3 in amino acids: CASSQDIVGDQPENSNQPQHF. DNA for the CDR3: TGCGCCAGCAGCCAAGATATAGTAGGGGATCAACCCGAAAATAGCAATCAGCCCCAGCATTTT.